The 6 T cell receptor beta chains below all came from one sample that was sequenced in a study of spatial heterogeneity in lung cancer. Each CDR3 protein gets one entry after TCRdb re-called the 5' RACE reads with MiXCR. The data show approximately 50,000 distinct CDR3 sequences, 6% to 8.5% seen once. The sample's time point: blood at routine non-recurrence follow-up after resection. Whole RNA, which was extracted from tumor, nontumor lung tissue or frozen PBMC, was sequenced without any cell sorting. This specimen consisted of PBMCs, obtained at follow-up. The receptors were gathered from a female donor with early-stage non-small cell lung cancer.

The rearrangement joins TRBV5-1 to TRBJ2-2, with 8 bases that match TRBD2. The V gene end was trimmed by 4 bases and the J gene end by 4 bases; junction bases not matched to a gene: 12. CDR1 is SGHRS and CDR2 is YFSETQ in the germline V gene. This CDR3 spans 17 amino acids. CDR3 nucleotide sequence: TGCGCCAGCAGCGAGCGGGGAGCGGGGGACCCCACCGGGGAGCTGTTTTTT. Its protein product is CASSERGAGDPTGELFF.

Many counts were recorded for this clonotype. For the CDR3, the DNA is TGTGCCAGCAGTATAGGGGGGAATAATGAAAAACTGTTTTTT. Its translation is CASSIGGNNEKLFF. This chain uses TRBV6-5 with TRBJ1-4, with a weak D call TRBD1 (6 bases). There are 14 residues in the CDR3. Deletions cut 5 bases from V and 4 bases from J, with 11 bases between. CDR1 MNHEY and CDR2 SVGAGI come from the germline V gene.

Ten or more counts support this clonotype. The chain is built from TRBV5-6 and TRBJ2-7; perhaps TRBD2 as D (6 bases). The length of the CDR3 is 17 residues. CDR1 SGHDT and CDR2 YYEEEE come from the germline V gene. V was trimmed by 5 bases and J by 0 bases, leaving 21 bases between them. The DNA of the CDR3 is TGTGCCAGCAGACCTACAACCCGGGACTCAAGCTCCTACGAGCAGTACTTC. Translated: CASRPTTRDSSSYEQYF.

Ten or more counts support this clonotype. The chain recombines TRBV10-3 with TRBJ2-6; no firm D call. Per germline, CDR1 ENHRY and CDR2 SYGVKD. This CDR3 comprises 17 residues. With 6 bases removed from V and 1 base from J, the gap between germline ends came to 16 bases. The DNA of the CDR3 is TGTGCCATCAGGCAGGCAGGTACCCTTTCTGGGGCCAACGTCCTGACTTTC. This gives the protein CAIRQAGTLSGANVLTF.

This clonotype was counted at least ten times. J is TRBJ1-2 and V is TRBV5-6, with 8 bases identical to TRBD1. The CDR3 extends over 15 amino acids. V lost 3 bases to trimming and J lost 2 bases; unmatched junction nucleotides: 6. Per germline, CDR1 SGHDT and CDR2 YYEEEE. In nucleotides, the CDR3 is TGTGCCAGCAGCTCGACAGGGGCCCGAAACTATGGCTACACCTTC. Translated, it gives CASSSTGARNYGYTF.

This clonotype was seen at least ten times. The chain uses TRBV27 and TRBJ2-6; D gene ambiguous. The CDR3 loop spans 18 amino acids. Trimming shortened V by 4 bases and J by 0 bases, and 16 bases separated the two germline ends. The germline V gene has CDR1 MNHEY and CDR2 SMNVEV (reference sequence). The CDR3 sequence is CASSYSAVYFSGANVLTF. The CDR3 bases are TGTGCCAGCAGTTATTCGGCAGTCTATTTCTCTGGGGCCAACGTCCTGACTTTC.